These 4 T cell receptor beta chains were sequenced from one sample in a study of shared clonotypes between healthy human individuals. Only in-frame clones appear in the TCRdb table, and some are missing; sequencing was by immunoSEQ multiplex PCR. This table has approximately 2.5 million clones, approximately 93% appearing once. Specimen: naive CD4+ T cells from PBMCs. Subset meaning: CD45RA+ positively selected. All receptors come from a man younger than 35 in good health. Some clones in this sample may be carry-over from other donors' samples.

The V and J genes are TRBV21-1 and TRBJ1-2; TRBD1 was called by the table and not checked on the DNA. TRBV21-1 represents a pseudogene. This CDR3 is built from 15 residues. CDR3 coding DNA: TGTGCCAGCACCCAAGGGACAGAAAGGCCCTATGGCTACACCTTC. This translates into CASTQGTERPYGYTF.

The genes are TRBV29-1 and TRBJ2-3; D is undetermined. Germline-derived CDR1 and CDR2 are SQVTM and ANQGSEA. V lost 5 bases to trimming and J lost 4 bases, with 10 bases between them. The CDR3 has 12 residues. CDR3 sequence reads: CSVKIQSDTQYF. CDR3 DNA sequence: TGCAGCGTTAAAATCCAGTCAGATACGCAGTATTTT.

The chain recombines TRBV7-3 with TRBJ2-1, with 9 bases identical to TRBD2. Trimming cost V 1 base and J 5 bases; bases outside gene matches: 12. The germline CDR1 and CDR2 sequences are SGHTA and FQGTGA. This CDR3 spans 18 amino acids. CDR3 in amino acids: CASSLMPRGAGGNNEQFF. The DNA for the CDR3 is TGTGCCAGCAGCTTAATGCCCAGGGGAGCGGGAGGAAACAATGAGCAGTTCTTC.

This clone was recorded only once. The rearrangement uses TRBV9 and TRBJ1-1; 8 bases are a match to TRBD1. CDR1 is SGDLS, CDR2 YYNGEE, per germline. This CDR3 contains 14 residues. Trimming took 3 bases from V and 4 from J; bases not matched to a gene: 5. CDR3 in DNA: TGTGCCAGCAGCGGGCAGGGGGCGATCACTGAAGCTTTCTTT. This translates into CASSGQGAITEAFF.